This is a list of T cell receptor beta chains from one sample in a study of response to subunit inactivated influenza vaccine. TCRdb ran MiXCR on the RT-PCR reads and lists one entry per CDR3 protein. Of about 520,000 distinct CDR3 sequences detected, approximately 6.9% appear once; the ten largest clones hold approximately 14%. The sample here was PBMCs from blood, taken approximately 25 months after vaccination. These receptors were collected from a man between 45 and 75 years old who received an inactivated influenza vaccine. Both conserved end residues are part of each CDR3. Each record gives: clone size, CDR3 length, J gene, D gene, V gene, CDR3 DNA, CDR3 protein. A D gene is named only where the DNA matches it firmly. Expanded clones are given a class, and other clones once, few, many or no size at all.

clone_size: .; cdr3_length: 15; j_call: TRBJ2-1; d_call: .; v_call: TRBV4-3; cdr3_nt: TGCGCCAGCAGCCAGGTACTAGGTCTGGCTAATGAGCAGTTCTTC; cdr3_aa: CASSQVLGLANEQFF
clone_size: .; cdr3_length: 17; j_call: TRBJ1-1; d_call: .; v_call: TRBV6-1; cdr3_nt: TGTGCCAGCAGTCAACCTGGACTACAGGGTGGGAACACTGAAGCTTTCTTT; cdr3_aa: CASSQPGLQGGNTEAFF
clone_size: .; cdr3_length: 17; j_call: TRBJ2-1; d_call: TRBD1; v_call: TRBV20-1; cdr3_nt: TGCAGTGCTAGAGAGAACGGACAGGGCGCCTTCTACAATGAGCAGTTCTTC; cdr3_aa: CSARENGQGAFYNEQFF
clone_size: few; cdr3_length: 13; j_call: TRBJ2-3; d_call: .; v_call: TRBV7-8; cdr3_nt: TGTGCCAGCAGACCACCCTCTAGGGATACGCAGTATTTT; cdr3_aa: CASRPPSRDTQYF
clone_size: .; cdr3_length: 17; j_call: TRBJ1-5; d_call: .; v_call: TRBV12-3/TRBV12-4; cdr3_nt: TGTGCCAGCAGTTTAAGCCGGGCGCGGGGTTCCAATCAGCCCCAGCATTTT; cdr3_aa: CASSLSRARGSNQPQHF
clone_size: .; cdr3_length: 18; j_call: TRBJ1-5; d_call: .; v_call: TRBV6-2/TRBV6-3; cdr3_nt: TGTGCCAGCAGTTTTTCCGGGGGCGCGGCTCCGAGCAATCAGCCCCAGCATTTT; cdr3_aa: CASSFSGGAAPSNQPQHF
clone_size: many; cdr3_length: 11; j_call: TRBJ2-3; d_call: .; v_call: TRBV30; cdr3_nt: TGTGCCTGGAGTTACACAGATACGCAGTATTTT; cdr3_aa: CAWSYTDTQYF
clone_size: .; cdr3_length: 12; j_call: TRBJ2-1; d_call: .; v_call: TRBV7-8; cdr3_nt: TGTGCCAGCAGGCAGGAGGGCAATGAGCAGTTCTTC; cdr3_aa: CASRQEGNEQFF
clone_size: .; cdr3_length: 17; j_call: TRBJ2-3; d_call: TRBD2; v_call: TRBV3-1; cdr3_nt: TGTGCCAGCAGCCAAGACTTGGGGACTAGCAACACAGATACGCAGTATTTT; cdr3_aa: CASSQDLGTSNTDTQYF
clone_size: few; cdr3_length: 15; j_call: TRBJ1-6; d_call: .; v_call: TRBV12-3/TRBV12-4; cdr3_nt: TGTGCCAGCAGCCTCCGGGACACCCTACCTTCACCCCTCCACTTT; cdr3_aa: CASSLRDTLPSPLHF
clone_size: many; cdr3_length: 15; j_call: TRBJ1-6; d_call: TRBD1; v_call: TRBV12-3/TRBV12-4; cdr3_nt: TGTGCCAGCAGTTTAAGGGCAGGGGGCTATTCACCCCTCCACTTT; cdr3_aa: CASSLRAGGYSPLHF
clone_size: many; cdr3_length: 13; j_call: TRBJ2-7; d_call: .; v_call: TRBV6-2/TRBV6-3; cdr3_nt: TGTGCCAGCAGTTATACGGGGTTCTACGAGCAGTACTTC; cdr3_aa: CASSYTGFYEQYF
clone_size: .; cdr3_length: 12; j_call: TRBJ2-2; d_call: .; v_call: TRBV9; cdr3_nt: TGTGCCAGCAGCGTACTACCCGGGGAGCTGTTTTTT; cdr3_aa: CASSVLPGELFF
clone_size: .; cdr3_length: 14; j_call: TRBJ2-5; d_call: .; v_call: TRBV7-8; cdr3_nt: TGTGCCAGCAGCGAACAGGGGGGGAGAGAGACCCAGTACTTC; cdr3_aa: CASSEQGGRETQYF
clone_size: .; cdr3_length: 15; j_call: TRBJ2-2; d_call: TRBD1; v_call: TRBV2; cdr3_nt: TGTGCCAGCAAAAGGGGACAGGGCAGGACCGGGGAGCTGTTTTTT; cdr3_aa: CASKRGQGRTGELFF
clone_size: few; cdr3_length: 13; j_call: TRBJ2-2; d_call: TRBD1; v_call: TRBV28; cdr3_nt: TGTGCCAGCAGCACAGGGGGCCCCGGGGAGCTGTTTTTT; cdr3_aa: CASSTGGPGELFF
clone_size: few; cdr3_length: 17; j_call: TRBJ2-4; d_call: TRBD1; v_call: TRBV28; cdr3_nt: TGTGCCAGCAGCCAAGGGACAGGAAAGATAGCCAAAAACATTCAGTACTTC; cdr3_aa: CASSQGTGKIAKNIQYF
clone_size: .; cdr3_length: 14; j_call: TRBJ2-5; d_call: TRBD1; v_call: TRBV19; cdr3_nt: TGTGCCAGTAGTATCGGACAGGGTCTAAAGACCCAGTACTTC; cdr3_aa: CASSIGQGLKTQYF
clone_size: .; cdr3_length: 14; j_call: TRBJ2-5; d_call: .; v_call: TRBV3-1; cdr3_nt: TGTGCCAGCAGCAGCCGGGGCCTGAAAGAGACCCAGTACTTC; cdr3_aa: CASSSRGLKETQYF
clone_size: few; cdr3_length: 16; j_call: TRBJ1-5; d_call: .; v_call: TRBV15; cdr3_nt: TGTGCCACCAGCAGAGATGTCGGCCGCCTCAATCAGCCCCAGCATTTT; cdr3_aa: CATSRDVGRLNQPQHF
clone_size: .; cdr3_length: 15; j_call: TRBJ2-5; d_call: .; v_call: TRBV12-3/TRBV12-4; cdr3_nt: TGTGCCAGCAGTTCAGGGTTACAGGCTGGGGAGACCCAGTACTTC; cdr3_aa: CASSSGLQAGETQYF
clone_size: few; cdr3_length: 16; j_call: TRBJ2-3; d_call: .; v_call: TRBV6-2/TRBV6-3; cdr3_nt: TGTGCCAGCATAGCAGCCGACAATTTCGGCGCAGATACGCAGTATTTT; cdr3_aa: CASIAADNFGADTQYF
clone_size: many; cdr3_length: 16; j_call: TRBJ2-2; d_call: TRBD1; v_call: TRBV7-2; cdr3_nt: TGTGCCAGCAGCTTAGCCGGGACAGTGAACACCGGGGAGCTGTTTTTT; cdr3_aa: CASSLAGTVNTGELFF
clone_size: few; cdr3_length: 13; j_call: TRBJ2-5; d_call: .; v_call: TRBV3-1; cdr3_nt: TGTGCCAGCAGCCAGGGAAGAACGGAGACCCAGTACTTC; cdr3_aa: CASSQGRTETQYF
clone_size: many; cdr3_length: 12; j_call: TRBJ2-3; d_call: .; v_call: TRBV29-1; cdr3_nt: TGCAGCGTTTCGACTAGCACAGATACGCAGTATTTT; cdr3_aa: CSVSTSTDTQYF
clone_size: .; cdr3_length: 15; j_call: TRBJ2-2; d_call: .; v_call: TRBV20-1; cdr3_nt: TGCAGTGCTAGCCCGGGGAGGCTGAACACCGGGGAGCTGTTTTTT; cdr3_aa: CSASPGRLNTGELFF
clone_size: many; cdr3_length: 16; j_call: TRBJ1-4; d_call: .; v_call: TRBV7-9; cdr3_nt: TGTGCCAGCAGCTTGACAGGCCTAGGCCAAGGGGAAAAACTGTTTTTT; cdr3_aa: CASSLTGLGQGEKLFF
clone_size: .; cdr3_length: 16; j_call: TRBJ2-1; d_call: .; v_call: TRBV7-9; cdr3_nt: TGTGCCAGCAGCCCGCGTGGGACCGCCGGGTACAATGAGCAGTTCTTC; cdr3_aa: CASSPRGTAGYNEQFF
clone_size: .; cdr3_length: 16; j_call: TRBJ2-7; d_call: .; v_call: TRBV3-1; cdr3_nt: TGTGCCAGCAGCCAAAGACGGTGGGGCGACTACTACGAGCAGTACTTC; cdr3_aa: CASSQRRWGDYYEQYF
clone_size: many; cdr3_length: 13; j_call: TRBJ1-4; d_call: .; v_call: TRBV20-1; cdr3_nt: TGCAGTGCCCAAGCGGACGGTAATGAAAAACTGTTTTTT; cdr3_aa: CSAQADGNEKLFF
clone_size: many; cdr3_length: 13; j_call: TRBJ2-7; d_call: .; v_call: TRBV7-6; cdr3_nt: TGTGCCAGCAGCCACCCCCAACAGGACCTGCAGTACTTC; cdr3_aa: CASSHPQQDLQYF
clone_size: .; cdr3_length: 13; j_call: TRBJ2-1; d_call: .; v_call: TRBV5-6; cdr3_nt: TGTGCCAGCAGCTTATTAGGAGGGAGTGAGCAGTTCTTC; cdr3_aa: CASSLLGGSEQFF
clone_size: .; cdr3_length: 14; j_call: TRBJ1-4; d_call: .; v_call: TRBV18; cdr3_nt: TGTGCCAGCTCACCACGGGCGGCTAATGAAAAACTGTTTTTT; cdr3_aa: CASSPRAANEKLFF
clone_size: few; cdr3_length: 11; j_call: TRBJ2-7; d_call: .; v_call: TRBV24-1; cdr3_nt: TGTGCCACCAGTCAGGGGTTCGAGCAGTACTTC; cdr3_aa: CATSQGFEQYF
clone_size: many; cdr3_length: 13; j_call: TRBJ2-5; d_call: .; v_call: TRBV5-6; cdr3_nt: TGTGCCAGCAGCTTCACCACCTCGAAGACCCAGTACTTC; cdr3_aa: CASSFTTSKTQYF
clone_size: .; cdr3_length: 13; j_call: TRBJ1-1; d_call: .; v_call: TRBV29-1; cdr3_nt: TGCAGCGGAGCCGGGGACCAGGACACTGAAGCTTTCTTT; cdr3_aa: CSGAGDQDTEAFF
clone_size: few; cdr3_length: 16; j_call: TRBJ2-1; d_call: TRBD2; v_call: TRBV7-2; cdr3_nt: TGTGCCAGCAGCCCCAGGACTAGCGGGAGTCGGAATGAGCAGTTCTTC; cdr3_aa: CASSPRTSGSRNEQFF
clone_size: .; cdr3_length: 15; j_call: TRBJ2-1; d_call: .; v_call: TRBV5-1; cdr3_nt: TGCGCCAGCACCGATGGAGGGTCGGGGTACAATGAGCAGTTCTTC; cdr3_aa: CASTDGGSGYNEQFF
clone_size: few; cdr3_length: 14; j_call: TRBJ2-2; d_call: .; v_call: TRBV5-6; cdr3_nt: TGTGCCAGCAGCTTGCGACCCGCGGGCGGGGAGCTGTTTTTT; cdr3_aa: CASSLRPAGGELFF
clone_size: many; cdr3_length: 14; j_call: TRBJ2-3; d_call: .; v_call: TRBV29-1; cdr3_nt: TGCAGCGTCGTCCTTTTTACTAGCACAGATACGCAGTATTTT; cdr3_aa: CSVVLFTSTDTQYF
clone_size: .; cdr3_length: 18; j_call: TRBJ2-4; d_call: TRBD1; v_call: TRBV11-1; cdr3_nt: TGTGCCAGCAGTTCACCTCTCCGGGACAGGGGAGCCAAAAACATTCAGTACTTC; cdr3_aa: CASSSPLRDRGAKNIQYF
clone_size: .; cdr3_length: 15; j_call: TRBJ1-1; d_call: .; v_call: TRBV7-8; cdr3_nt: TGTGCCAGCAGCCCGGCGGGGGGCATGAACACTGAAGCTTTCTTT; cdr3_aa: CASSPAGGMNTEAFF
clone_size: few; cdr3_length: 19; j_call: TRBJ2-7; d_call: .; v_call: TRBV12-3/TRBV12-4; cdr3_nt: TGTGCCAGCAGTCACAGACAGGGACCTCGGGGCACAGTTGGGGGGGAGCAGTACTTC; cdr3_aa: CASSHRQGPRGTVGGEQYF